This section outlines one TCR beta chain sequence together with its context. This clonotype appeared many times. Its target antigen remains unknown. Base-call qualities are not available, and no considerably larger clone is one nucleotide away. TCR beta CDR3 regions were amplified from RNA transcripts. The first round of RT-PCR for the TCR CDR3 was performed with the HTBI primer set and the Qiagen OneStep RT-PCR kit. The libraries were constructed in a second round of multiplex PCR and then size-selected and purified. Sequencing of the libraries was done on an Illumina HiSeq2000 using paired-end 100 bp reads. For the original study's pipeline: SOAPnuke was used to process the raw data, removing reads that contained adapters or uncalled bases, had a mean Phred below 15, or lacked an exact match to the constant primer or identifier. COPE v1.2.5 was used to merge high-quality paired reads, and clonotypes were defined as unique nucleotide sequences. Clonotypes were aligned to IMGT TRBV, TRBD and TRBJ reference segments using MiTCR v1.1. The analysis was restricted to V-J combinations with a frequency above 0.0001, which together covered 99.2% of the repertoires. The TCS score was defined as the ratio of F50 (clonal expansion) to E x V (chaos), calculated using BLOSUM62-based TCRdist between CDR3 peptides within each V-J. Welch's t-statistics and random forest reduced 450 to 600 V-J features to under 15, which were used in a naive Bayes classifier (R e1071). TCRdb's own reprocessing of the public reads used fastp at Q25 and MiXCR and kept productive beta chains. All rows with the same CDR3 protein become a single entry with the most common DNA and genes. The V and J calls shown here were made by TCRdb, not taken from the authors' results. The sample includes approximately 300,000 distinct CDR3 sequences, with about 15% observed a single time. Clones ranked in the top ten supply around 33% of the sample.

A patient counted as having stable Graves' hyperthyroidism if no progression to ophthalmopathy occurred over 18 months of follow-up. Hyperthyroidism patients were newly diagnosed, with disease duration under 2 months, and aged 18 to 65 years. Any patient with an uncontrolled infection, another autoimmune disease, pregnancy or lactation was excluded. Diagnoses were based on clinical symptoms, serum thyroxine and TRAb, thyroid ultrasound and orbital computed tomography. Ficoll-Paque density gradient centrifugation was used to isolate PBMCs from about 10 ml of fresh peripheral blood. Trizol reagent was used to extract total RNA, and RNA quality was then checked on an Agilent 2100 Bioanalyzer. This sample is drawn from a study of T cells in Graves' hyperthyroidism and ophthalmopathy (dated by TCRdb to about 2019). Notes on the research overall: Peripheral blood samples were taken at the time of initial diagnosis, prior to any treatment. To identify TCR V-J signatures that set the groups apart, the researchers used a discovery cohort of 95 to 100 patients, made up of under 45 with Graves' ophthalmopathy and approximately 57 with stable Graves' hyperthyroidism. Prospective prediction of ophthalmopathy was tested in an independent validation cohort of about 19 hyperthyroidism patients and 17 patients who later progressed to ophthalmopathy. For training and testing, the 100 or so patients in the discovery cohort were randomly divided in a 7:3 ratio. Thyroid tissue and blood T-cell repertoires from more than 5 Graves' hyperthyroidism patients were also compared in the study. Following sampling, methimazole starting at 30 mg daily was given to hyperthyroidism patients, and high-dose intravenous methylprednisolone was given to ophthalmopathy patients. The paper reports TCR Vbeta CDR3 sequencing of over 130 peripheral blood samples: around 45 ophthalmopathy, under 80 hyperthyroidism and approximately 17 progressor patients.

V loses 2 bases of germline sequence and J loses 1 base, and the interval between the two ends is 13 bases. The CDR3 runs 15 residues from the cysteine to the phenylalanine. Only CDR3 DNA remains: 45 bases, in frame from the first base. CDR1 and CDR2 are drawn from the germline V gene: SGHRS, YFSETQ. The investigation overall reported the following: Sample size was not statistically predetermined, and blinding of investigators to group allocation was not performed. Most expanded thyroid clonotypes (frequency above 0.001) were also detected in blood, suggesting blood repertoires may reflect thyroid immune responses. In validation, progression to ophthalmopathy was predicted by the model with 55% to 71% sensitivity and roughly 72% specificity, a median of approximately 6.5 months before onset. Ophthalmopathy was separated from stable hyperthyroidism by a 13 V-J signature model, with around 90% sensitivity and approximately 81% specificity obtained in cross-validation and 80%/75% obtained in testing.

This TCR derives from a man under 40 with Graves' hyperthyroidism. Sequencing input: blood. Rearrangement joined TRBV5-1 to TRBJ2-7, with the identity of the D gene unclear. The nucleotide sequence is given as TGCGCCAGCAGCTTTACCATGAGCGCTTCCTACGAGCAGTACTTC. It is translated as CASSFTMSASYEQYF.